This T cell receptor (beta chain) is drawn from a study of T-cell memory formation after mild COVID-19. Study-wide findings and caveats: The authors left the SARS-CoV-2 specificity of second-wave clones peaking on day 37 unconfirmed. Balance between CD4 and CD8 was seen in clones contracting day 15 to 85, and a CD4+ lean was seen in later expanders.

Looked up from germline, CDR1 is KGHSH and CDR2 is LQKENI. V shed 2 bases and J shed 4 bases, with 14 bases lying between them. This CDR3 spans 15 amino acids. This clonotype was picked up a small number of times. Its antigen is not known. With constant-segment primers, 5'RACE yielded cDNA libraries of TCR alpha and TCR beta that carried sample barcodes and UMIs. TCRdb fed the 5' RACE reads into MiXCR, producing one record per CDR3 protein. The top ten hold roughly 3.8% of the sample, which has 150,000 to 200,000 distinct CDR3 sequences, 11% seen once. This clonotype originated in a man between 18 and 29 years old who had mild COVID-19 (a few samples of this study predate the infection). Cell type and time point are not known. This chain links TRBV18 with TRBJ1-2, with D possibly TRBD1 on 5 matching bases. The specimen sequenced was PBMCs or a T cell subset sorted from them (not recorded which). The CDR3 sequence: CASSPSRVDSYGYTF. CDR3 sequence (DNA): TGTGCCAGCTCACCATCTCGCGTTGACAGCTATGGCTACACCTTC.